The 23 T cell receptor beta chains reported below all come from one sample, sequenced in a study of cytomegalovirus exposure and HLA in healthy donors. Researchers ran the PCR with 60 Vbeta and 13 Jbeta primers. Data came from immunoSEQ multiplex PCR; TCRdb stores just in-frame clones and leaves some out. The repertoire includes approximately 69,000 clones, about 74% of them detected once, and approximately 22% sits in the top ten. The sample consisted of PBMCs. The receptors were gathered from a woman aged 30 to 39 in good health and CMV-seropositive.

V gene TRBV5-5 combines with J gene TRBJ2-7; 9 bases map to TRBD2. J lost 3 bases, V lost 2 bases, and 21 bases had no gene match. Germline assignment: CDR1 SGHKS and CDR2 YYEKEE (reference sequence). CDR3 size: 20 residues. This chain's CDR3 is CASSLIGGGSGRPGSYEQYF. CDR3 nucleotides: TGTGCCAGCAGCTTAATAGGGGGCGGTAGCGGGAGACCTGGTAGCTACGAGCAGTACTTC.

This clone was seen only a few times. The chain couples TRBV28 to TRBJ2-3; D remains unclear. V gave up 1 base and J gave up 0 bases, with 11 bases separating them. Germline V gene lookup returns CDR1 MDHEN and CDR2 SYDVKM. The CDR3 has 16 residues. The CDR3 protein is CASSLSRPSSTDTQYF. CDR3 coding DNA: TGTGCCAGCAGTTTATCTAGGCCGAGTAGCACAGATACGCAGTATTTT.

The V call is TRBV10-3, the J call TRBJ2-7; 7 bases are a match to TRBD2. The CDR3 loop spans 12 amino acids. J was trimmed by 2 bases and V by 10 bases; bases with no gene match: 5. Per germline, CDR1 ENHRY and CDR2 SYGVKD. Written as DNA, the CDR3 is TGTGCCACGCTAGCGGAACCCTACGAGCAGTACTTC. Encoded protein: CATLAEPYEQYF.

The chain joins TRBV7-2 to TRBJ1-5, with D unclear. CDR1 and CDR2 (germline): SGHTA, FQGNSA. The CDR3 is 12 residues long. V lost 2 bases, J lost 9 bases, and 8 bases lay in between. The CDR3 DNA reads as TGTGCCAGCAGCTTATCTTCTCCGCCCCAGCATTTT. Encoded protein: CASSLSSPPQHF. The entire variable domain, with the rest obtained from reference TRBV7-2 and TRBJ1-5, is as follows: GAGVSQSPSNKVTEKGKDVELRCDPISGHTALYWYRQSLGQGLEFLIYFQGNSAPDKSGLPSDRFSAERTGGSVSTLTIQRTQQEDSAVYLCASSLSSPPQHFGDGTRLSIL.

The genes are TRBV19 and TRBJ2-7; 7 nucleotides agree with TRBD2. The CDR3 totals 15 residues. The ends lost 5 bases at V and 6 bases at J; junction bases unmatched: 13. Germline V gives CDR1 LNHDA, CDR2 SQIVND (reference sequence). The CDR3 sequence is CASSAYTPTGGEQYF. The CDR3 DNA is TGTGCCAGTAGTGCCTATACACCCACGGGAGGCGAGCAGTACTTC.

The chain recombines TRBV2 with TRBJ2-3, with no clear D. The germline V and J ends were trimmed by 2 bases and 0 bases, with 9 bases remaining between them. CDR3 size: 15 residues. The germline V gene encodes CDR1 SNHLY and CDR2 FYNNEI. The CDR3 coding sequence is TGTGCCAGCAGTGAAACAGTCCTTAGCACAGATACGCAGTATTTT. It is translated as CASSETVLSTDTQYF. The whole variable domain, filled in from reference TRBV2 and TRBJ2-3, reads EPEVTQTPSHQVTQMGQEVILRCVPISNHLYFYWYRQILGQKVEFLVSFYNNEISEKSEIFDDQFSVERPDGSNFTLKIRSTKLEDSAMYFCASSETVLSTDTQYFGPGTRLTVL.

This clone was counted a single time. This chain links TRBV5-1 with TRBJ2-1, with 8 bases that match TRBD1. V trimming: 2 bases; J trimming: 6 bases; junction bases outside the gene matches: 7. Germline V gives CDR1 SGHRS, CDR2 YFSETQ. This CDR3 is built from 15 residues. In DNA form, the CDR3 reads TGCGCCAGCAGCTTCACCGGGACAGGAATCAATGAGCAGTTCTTC. It encodes CASSFTGTGINEQFF.

This clone has just a few counts. The chain is built from TRBV6-6 and TRBJ2-1; 7 positions agree with TRBD2. This CDR3 region has 15 residues. V lost 7 bases, J lost 7 bases, and 13 bases stayed unmatched. Germline V gene sequence: CDR1 MNHNY, CDR2 SVGAGI (reference sequence). The CDR3 DNA follows: TGTGCCAGCACCGGCGGGAGCTTTCCTGTGAATGAGCAGTTCTTC. It encodes CASTGGSFPVNEQFF.

The J gene is TRBJ1-1, the V gene TRBV4-2; D unclear. V was trimmed by 0 bases and J by 6 bases, leaving 14 bases between them. The CDR3 has 15 residues. Germline CDR1 LGHNA, CDR2 YNFKEQ. CDR3 region: CASSQEENLSSEAFF. CDR3 coding DNA: TGTGCCAGCAGCCAAGAGGAGAATCTTTCTTCTGAAGCTTTCTTT.

The CDR3 protein is CASSEASGDRAPYEQYF. The CDR3 DNA reads as TGTGCCAGCAGTGAAGCTTCAGGAGACAGGGCACCCTACGAGCAGTACTTC. V is TRBV2 and J is TRBJ2-7, with 7 positions matching TRBD1. The V gene's germline CDR1 is SNHLY and CDR2 FYNNEI. V trimming: 0 bases; J trimming: 2 bases; junction bases outside the gene matches: 10. This CDR3 comprises 17 residues.

This clone appeared many times. The V and J genes are TRBV4-3 and TRBJ2-1, with 10 bases fitting TRBD2. Per germline, CDR1 LGHNA and CDR2 YSLEER. There are 16 residues in the CDR3. The V gene end was trimmed by 6 bases and the J gene end by 0 bases; junction bases not matched to a gene: 5. The CDR3, as DNA: TGCGCCAGCAGGGGTTCTAGCGGGAGCTCCTACAATGAGCAGTTCTTC. Translation gives CASRGSSGSSYNEQFF.

This clone was recorded once. J is TRBJ1-4 and V is TRBV10-3, with D possibly TRBD1 on 5 matching bases. Between the trimmed V and J ends, which lost 10 bases and 3 bases, there was a span of 12 bases. This CDR3 spans 13 amino acids. Germline CDR1 ENHRY, CDR2 SYGVKD. CDR3 region: CATQTVANEKLFF. The CDR3 coding sequence is TGTGCCACCCAGACAGTAGCTAATGAAAAACTGTTTTTT.

For the CDR3, the DNA is TGTGCCAGCAGCCGTAGCGGGAGCCCCTACAATGAGCAGTTCTTC. Its protein product is CASSRSGSPYNEQFF. This chain links TRBV7-2 with TRBJ2-1; 9 bases agree with TRBD2. The length of the CDR3 is 15 residues. The germline gives CDR1 SGHTA, CDR2 FQGNSA. With V trimmed by 5 bases and J by 2 bases, 4 bases remained unmatched.

The chain employs TRBV6-1 and TRBJ2-1, with 11 positions matching TRBD2. Looked up from germline, CDR1 is MNHNS and CDR2 is SASEGT. This CDR3 has 15 amino acids. V lost 6 bases and J lost 5; bases outside the gene matches: 6. Here the CDR3 DNA reads TGTGCCAGCAGCTGGGGACTAGCGGTTAACAATGAGCAGTTCTTC. Amino acid sequence: CASSWGLAVNNEQFF.

The table lists this clone with a few counts. CDR3 region: CASSFRRQGRNLNEQFF. The CDR3 DNA sequence: TGTGCCAGCAGCTTCCGCAGACAGGGTAGGAATTTGAATGAGCAGTTCTTC. The gene calls are TRBV13 and TRBJ2-1; TRBD1 matches at 7 bases. V lost 3 bases to trimming and J lost 7 bases; unmatched junction nucleotides: 15. The CDR3 runs to 17 residues. Germline V gene sequence: CDR1 PRHDT, CDR2 FYEKMQ (reference sequence).

This clone is a singleton in its sample. This rearrangement joins TRBV5-4 to TRBJ1-1; D may be TRBD1 (6 bases). The V and J ends lost 1 base and 5 bases respectively, with 6 bases between them. The CDR3 runs 12 residues. The germline V gene has CDR1 SGHNT and CDR2 YYREEE (reference sequence). CDR3 sequence reads: CASSLRGTEAFF. The CDR3 DNA reads TGTGCCAGCAGCTTGAGGGGGACTGAAGCTTTCTTT.

This clone occurred once. J is TRBJ1-1 and V is TRBV19; 12 bases line up with TRBD1. After removal of 6 bases from V and 5 bases from J, the junction contained 1 base not matched to a gene. Germline V gene data show CDR1 as LNHDA and CDR2 as SQIVND (reference sequence). The CDR3 is made up of 13 amino acids. The CDR3 protein is CASRGQGATEAFF. The CDR3 nucleotides read TGTGCCAGTAGGGGACAGGGGGCGACTGAAGCTTTCTTT.

The chain employs TRBV6-5 and TRBJ2-5; TRBD1 matches at 7 bases. The CDR3 consists of 15 residues. Germline V gene sequence: CDR1 MNHEY, CDR2 SVGAGI. V was pared by 4 bases and J by 1 base, with 6 bases of the junction left unmatched. DNA for the CDR3: TGTGCCAGCAGTTTCTCAGGGGGTCGCCAAGAGACCCAGTACTTC. Protein: CASSFSGGRQETQYF.

V and J are TRBV28 and TRBJ1-5, with 8 bases fitting TRBD1. Germline CDR1 and CDR2: MDHEN and SYDVKM. The V gene end was trimmed by 7 bases and the J gene end by 7 bases; junction bases not matched to a gene: 3. The CDR3 loop spans 12 amino acids. The DNA of the CDR3 is TGTGCCAGCACGACAGGGGACCAGCCCCAGCATTTT. It translates to CASTTGDQPQHF.

Here the CDR3 reads CASSQEEWFPGELFF. The CDR3 coding sequence is TGCGCCAGCAGCCAAGAGGAGTGGTTCCCCGGGGAGCTGTTTTTT. J is TRBJ2-2 and V is TRBV4-3; D unclear. CDR1 and CDR2 from the germline V gene are LGHNA and YSLEER. Trimming stripped 0 bases from V and 6 bases from J, with 11 bases between. This CDR3 spans 15 amino acids.

The chain combines TRBV7-2 with TRBJ1-2, with a weak D call TRBD1 (5 bases). Trimming took off 3 bases at V and 7 bases at J, with 18 bases between the two ends. CDR1 and CDR2 (germline): SGHTA, FQGNSA. The CDR3 is made up of 15 amino acids. The CDR3 bases are TGTGCCAGCAGCTTGAAGGGGAGGGAAGGTGGTGGCTACACCTTC. As protein: CASSLKGREGGGYTF.

The chain combines TRBV30 with TRBJ1-3, with D perhaps TRBD1 (6 bases). Germline assignment: CDR1 GTSNPN and CDR2 SVGIG (reference sequence). V was pared by 2 bases and J by 0 bases, with 8 bases between. The CDR3 runs to 14 residues. DNA of the CDR3: TGTGCCTGGAGTAGGGGGAGCTCTGGAAACACCATATATTTT. It codes for CAWSRGSSGNTIYF.

This clone was detected a few times. The rearrangement joins TRBV5-6 to TRBJ1-1, with 9 bases aligning to TRBD1. Germline lookup yields CDR1 SGHDT and CDR2 YYEEEE. V shed 4 bases and J 7 bases; nucleotides not matched to a gene: 8. The CDR3 has 14 residues. The chain's CDR3 is CASSPIDRGIEAFF. The CDR3 region has the DNA TGTGCCAGCAGCCCTATAGACAGGGGGATTGAAGCTTTCTTT. The variable domain in full, completed from reference TRBV5-6 and TRBJ1-1, reads DAGVTQSPTHLIKTRGQQVTLRCSPKSGHDTVSWYQQALGQGPQFIFQYYEEEERQRGNFPDRFSGHQFPNYSSELNVNALLLGDSALYLCASSPIDRGIEAFFGQGTRLTVV.